A selection of T cell receptor beta chains follows, all from one sample in a study of T-cell memory formation after mild COVID-19. One entry per CDR3 protein results from TCRdb running MiXCR on the 5' RACE reads. Among some 150,000 distinct CDR3 sequences listed, roughly 19% were seen once. The sequenced material came from PBMCs or a T cell subset sorted from them (not recorded which). All receptors come from an adult woman who had mild COVID-19 (a few samples of this study predate the infection). Cell type and time point are not known. CDR3s include the opening cysteine and the closing phenylalanine or tryptophan.

V gene	J gene	CDR3 length	CDR3 protein
TRBV7-8	TRBJ2-1	19	CASSLVDPTGGRIRNEQFF
TRBV18	TRBJ2-3	14	CASATAGGTDTQYF
TRBV12-3/TRBV12-4	TRBJ1-1	16	CASTPALGGGSTEAFF
TRBV14	TRBJ1-1	15	CASSQDQGTGTEAFF
TRBV6-6	TRBJ1-2	16	CASSRAGTEVNYGYTF
TRBV30	TRBJ1-1	13	CAWSVGRNTEAFF
TRBV7-6	TRBJ2-1	18	CASSLMSPGLGRKNEQFF
TRBV2	TRBJ2-6	15	CASSDNRVGANVLTF
TRBV29-1	TRBJ2-3	13	CSVGEPGGDTQYF
TRBV5-1	TRBJ2-7	16	CASSLGSSGATYEQYF
TRBV20-1	TRBJ2-5	14	CSASSPILTETQYF
TRBV29-1	TRBJ2-5	14	CSVVFREYQETQYF